The entry below gives a single T cell receptor beta chain sequence along with its context. The antigen is unknown. With V trimmed by 8 bases and J by 4 bases, 9 bases remained unmatched. CDR3 length: 14 residues. The data derive from a study of graft-versus-host responses after intestinal transplantation. Study-level background: Recipients obtained multivisceral, liver-intestinal, or isolated intestinal transplants. Anti-thymocyte globulin induction was given to all recipients, followed by tacrolimus and steroids for 2 to 3 years. Whole-study findings and limits: Recipient marrow held GvH clones, some first seen in ileum or blood. Researchers found peak circulating GvH clone levels linked to early post-transplant HvG declines.

Measured with immunoSEQ multiplex PCR; TCRdb has only the in-frame clones, and not every one. The sample lists tens of thousands of clones; 89% were seen once. The chain uses TRBV6-7 and TRBJ2-3, with 7 bases aligning to TRBD2. TRBV6-7 is noted as an ORF with a role that remains uncertain. The sequence came from a human donor who was the organ donor for an intestinal transplant. Sequencing was performed on unstimulated CD4+ T cells sorted from spleen or lymph node cells, taken before transplant. CDR3 loop: CASRPGRRADTQYF. DNA for the CDR3: TGTGCCAGCCGTCCCGGGAGGAGGGCAGATACGCAGTATTTT.